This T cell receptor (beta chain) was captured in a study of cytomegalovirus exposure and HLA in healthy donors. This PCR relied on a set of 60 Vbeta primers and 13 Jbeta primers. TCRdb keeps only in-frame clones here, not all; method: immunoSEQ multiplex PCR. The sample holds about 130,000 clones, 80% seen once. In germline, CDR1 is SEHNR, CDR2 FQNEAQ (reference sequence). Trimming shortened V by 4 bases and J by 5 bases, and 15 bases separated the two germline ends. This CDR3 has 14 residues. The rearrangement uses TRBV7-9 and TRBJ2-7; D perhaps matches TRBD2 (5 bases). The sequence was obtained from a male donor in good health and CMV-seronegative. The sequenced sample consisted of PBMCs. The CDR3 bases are TGTGCCAGCAGCTCCGACGGGGATAGCGACGAGCAGTACTTC. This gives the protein CASSSDGDSDEQYF.